A selection of T cell receptor beta chains follows, all from one sample in a study of preoperative IRX-2 immunotherapy in early breast cancer. TCRdb keeps only in-frame clones here, not all; method: immunoSEQ multiplex PCR. The repertoire holds tens of thousands of clones, with around 95% as singletons. Sequencing was performed on tumor tissue, taken after IRX-2 immunotherapy. These receptor sequences come from a human donor with breast cancer. Both conserved end residues are part of each CDR3. A D gene is named only where the DNA matches it firmly. For some rows the clone size is stated as once, few or many, or as a class when expanded; others skip it.

V: TRBV6-5
D: NA
J: TRBJ2-7
size: NA
length: 15
DNA: TGTGCCAGCTCAACACCCAGGGGTACTTCCTACGAGCAGTACTTC
CDR3: CASSTPRGTSYEQYF

V: TRBV7-9
D: TRBD2
J: TRBJ2-3
size: NA
length: 15
DNA: TGTGCCAGCAGCTTGGCTAGCGGGGATACAGATACGCAGTATTTT
CDR3: CASSLASGDTDTQYF

V: TRBV14
D: TRBD1
J: TRBJ2-1
size: NA
length: 15
DNA: TGTGCCAGCAGCCAGAGGGACAGGGCGAGGAATGAGCAGTTCTTC
CDR3: CASSQRDRARNEQFF

V: TRBV15
D: NA
J: TRBJ1-2
size: NA
length: 14
DNA: TGTGCCACCAGCAGGAAACAGGGAACCTATGGCTACACCTTC
CDR3: CATSRKQGTYGYTF

V: TRBV28
D: NA
J: TRBJ1-2
size: NA
length: 13
DNA: TGTGCCAGCAGAAAGGGGGGGTCTCCTGGCTACACCTTC
CDR3: CASRKGGSPGYTF

V: TRBV5-8
D: TRBD2
J: TRBJ2-1
size: once
length: 18
DNA: TGTGCCAGCAGCTTGCGACTAGCGGGAGTTAAGATCTACAATGAGCAGTTCTTC
CDR3: CASSLRLAGVKIYNEQFF

V: TRBV5-5
D: NA
J: TRBJ1-5
size: NA
length: 13
DNA: TGTGCCAGCAGCTCGTTGGGTACAGGGCCCCAGCATTTT
CDR3: CASSSLGTGPQHF

V: TRBV7-9
D: NA
J: TRBJ1-5
size: NA
length: 12
DNA: TGTGCCAGCAGCGTTGGGGAAAGTCCCCAGCATTTT
CDR3: CASSVGESPQHF

V: TRBV7-9
D: NA
J: TRBJ1-5
size: NA
length: 15
DNA: TGTGCCAGCAGCCCCCAAGGGGCGCGGAATCAGCCCCAGCATTTT
CDR3: CASSPQGARNQPQHF

V: TRBV19
D: TRBD1
J: TRBJ1-2
size: NA
length: 13
DNA: TGTGCCAGTAGTATCACGGGACAGTATGGCTACACCTTC
CDR3: CASSITGQYGYTF

V: TRBV9
D: NA
J: TRBJ1-2
size: NA
length: 12
DNA: TGTGCCAGCAGCGCAAACAGGGACGGCTACACCTTC
CDR3: CASSANRDGYTF

V: TRBV13
D: NA
J: TRBJ1-4
size: NA
length: 19
DNA: TGTGCCAGCAGCTCATTTAGATCAGGACAGCTCCCAACTAATGAAAAACTGTTTTTT
CDR3: CASSSFRSGQLPTNEKLFF

V: TRBV11-2
D: NA
J: TRBJ2-3
size: NA
length: 12
DNA: TGTGCCAGCAGCTCAGAAACAGATACGCAGTATTTT
CDR3: CASSSETDTQYF

V: TRBV6-5
D: NA
J: TRBJ2-7
size: NA
length: 16
DNA: TGTGCCAGCAGTTACTTTTCCGGGCCCCTCGCCCACGAGCAGTACTTC
CDR3: CASSYFSGPLAHEQYF

V: TRBV14
D: TRBD1
J: TRBJ2-7
size: NA
length: 14
DNA: TGTGCCAGCAGCCGACAGGGGGTACCCTACGAGCAGTACTTC
CDR3: CASSRQGVPYEQYF

V: TRBV20-1
D: NA
J: TRBJ2-2
size: NA
length: 11
DNA: TGCAGTGCTAGTCGGGCCGGGGAGCTGTTTTTT
CDR3: CSASRAGELFF

V: TRBV4-2
D: NA
J: TRBJ1-1
size: NA
length: 17
DNA: TGTGCCAGCAGCCAATTTCCTCGGACTTCAGGGAGCACTGAAGCTTTCTTT
CDR3: CASSQFPRTSGSTEAFF

V: TRBV6-6
D: TRBD2
J: TRBJ2-3
size: NA
length: 16
DNA: TGTGCCAGCAGTCGTGCGGTAGCGGGGGCCACAGATACGCAGTATTTT
CDR3: CASSRAVAGATDTQYF

V: TRBV7-9
D: NA
J: TRBJ2-3
size: NA
length: 12
DNA: TGTGCCAGCAGCTTCGGTCAGAATATGCAGTATTTT
CDR3: CASSFGQNMQYF

V: TRBV5-1
D: TRBD2
J: TRBJ2-3
size: NA
length: 15
DNA: TGCGCCAGCAGCTGGAGCGGGGTTAGCACAGATACGCAGTATTTT
CDR3: CASSWSGVSTDTQYF

V: TRBV6-4
D: NA
J: TRBJ2-1
size: NA
length: 13
DNA: TGTGCCAGCAGTGAAACCGTCTACAATGAGCAGTTCTTC
CDR3: CASSETVYNEQFF

V: TRBV18
D: TRBD2
J: TRBJ2-1
size: NA
length: 17
DNA: TGTGCCAGCTCACCACCGAGGGCGGGAGGATTAGGGAATGAGCAGTTCTTC
CDR3: CASSPPRAGGLGNEQFF

V: TRBV5-1
D: NA
J: TRBJ2-3
size: NA
length: 15
DNA: TGCGCCAGCAGCTTGATCCGGGGTATGACAGATACGCAGTATTTT
CDR3: CASSLIRGMTDTQYF

V: TRBV6-5
D: NA
J: TRBJ1-1
size: NA
length: 14
DNA: TGTGCCAGCAGTCTCGGACGAGTGAACACTGAAGCTTTCTTT
CDR3: CASSLGRVNTEAFF

V: TRBV7-9
D: NA
J: TRBJ2-7
size: NA
length: 15
DNA: TGTGCCAGCAGAGGGGCAGAGACGAGACCCTACGAGCAGTACTTC
CDR3: CASRGAETRPYEQYF

V: TRBV5-1
D: NA
J: TRBJ1-2
size: NA
length: 15
DNA: TGCGCCAGCAGCTTACAGGGTAGGGTTAACTATGGCTACACCTTC
CDR3: CASSLQGRVNYGYTF

V: TRBV5-4
D: TRBD1
J: TRBJ2-7
size: NA
length: 17
DNA: TGTGCCAGCAGCTTGGCAGGGGGCAGGGGCTCGTTTTACGAGCAGTACTTC
CDR3: CASSLAGGRGSFYEQYF

V: TRBV30
D: NA
J: TRBJ2-5
size: NA
length: 12
DNA: TGTGCCTGGAGTGTACTGGAGGCCAGAGTAAACTTC
CDR3: CAWSVLEARVNF

V: TRBV9
D: NA
J: TRBJ1-2
size: once
length: 16
DNA: TGTGCCAGCAGCGTAGCGGGAGGAGGAGTGAGCTATGGCTACACCTTC
CDR3: CASSVAGGGVSYGYTF

V: TRBV6-1
D: NA
J: TRBJ2-7
size: NA
length: 10
DNA: TGTGCCAGCATATTGCGCGAGCAGTACTTC
CDR3: CASILREQYF

V: TRBV6-1
D: TRBD2
J: TRBJ2-5
size: NA
length: 14
DNA: TGTGCCAGCAGTGAAACTAGCGGGGCAGAGACCCAGTACTTC
CDR3: CASSETSGAETQYF

V: TRBV5-1
D: TRBD2
J: TRBJ2-7
size: NA
length: 15
DNA: TGCGCCAGCAGCCCTGGGGAAGCGGGGTGGTACGAGCAGTACTTC
CDR3: CASSPGEAGWYEQYF

V: TRBV19
D: TRBD1
J: TRBJ1-2
size: NA
length: 16
DNA: TGTGCCAGTAGTATAATATATAGACAGGGAATTGCTGGCTACACCTTC
CDR3: CASSIIYRQGIAGYTF

V: TRBV19
D: NA
J: TRBJ2-2
size: NA
length: 16
DNA: TGTGCCAGTAGTATCGTAGGGGGGGGGTACACCGGGGAGCTGTTTTTT
CDR3: CASSIVGGGYTGELFF

V: TRBV27
D: TRBD1
J: TRBJ1-2
size: NA
length: 17
DNA: TGTGCCAGCAGGGATCCGACAGGGGCCGGCCCCTTTTATGGCTACACCTTC
CDR3: CASRDPTGAGPFYGYTF

V: TRBV11-2
D: NA
J: TRBJ1-2
size: NA
length: 14
DNA: TGTGCCAGCACCCCAGCGGGAGGGAACTATGGCTACACCTTC
CDR3: CASTPAGGNYGYTF

V: TRBV18
D: NA
J: TRBJ1-1
size: NA
length: 15
DNA: TGTGCCAGCTCACCCCAACAGTCGGGGAACACTGAAGCTTTCTTT
CDR3: CASSPQQSGNTEAFF

V: TRBV10-3
D: NA
J: TRBJ2-3
size: NA
length: 15
DNA: TGTGCCATCAGTGAGCCGGGGGCAAGTATTGATACGCAGTATTTT
CDR3: CAISEPGASIDTQYF

V: TRBV28
D: NA
J: TRBJ2-7
size: NA
length: 13
DNA: TGTGCCAGCAGCACACAGGTTACCTACGAGCAGTACTTC
CDR3: CASSTQVTYEQYF

V: TRBV9
D: NA
J: TRBJ2-5
size: NA
length: 13
DNA: TGTGCCAGCAGCGTAGAGTTGAGAGAGACCCAGTACTTC
CDR3: CASSVELRETQYF